This T cell receptor beta chain was sequenced for a study of blood T cells in healthy people across ages. Study findings and constraints: Underestimates were what the diversity estimates from one million T cells were considered to be.

Together with a sample-barcoded 5' primer, a J-beta primer mix was included in a second PCR lasting about 7 to 12 cycles. TCRdb independently ran MiXCR on the 5' RACE reads; one entry per CDR3 protein. Of about 1.1 million distinct CDR3 sequences in the sample, roughly two fifths were seen once. With 0 bases removed from V and 5 bases from J, the gap between germline ends came to 15 bases. This CDR3 spans 16 amino acids. Germline V CDR1 and CDR2: MNHEY, SVGAGI. This clonotype was detected only a few times. Its antigen is unidentified. The sample taken for sequencing was blood. The V gene is TRBV6-5, the J gene TRBJ2-3; perhaps TRBD2 as D (6 bases). The sequence came from a young man in good health. The CDR3: CASSYSRGAGKDTQYF. In nucleotides, the CDR3 is TGTGCCAGCAGTTACTCGCGAGGGGCGGGAAAAGATACGCAGTATTTT.